The rows below give T cell receptor beta chains drawn from one sample of a study of blood T cell repertoires in COVID-19. Clones were read by immunoSEQ multiplex PCR, and TCRdb kept only the in-frame ones, dropping some. Of about 310,000 clones in the sample, 70% to 90% are singletons; the top ten hold roughly 2.3%. The sample comprised PBMCs or T cells enriched from blood (not recorded which). These receptors were taken from a man under 40 who had recovered from COVID-19. The CDR3 runs from the conserved cysteine through the conserved F or W. The order of the fields is clone size, J gene, V gene, D gene, CDR3 DNA, CDR3 protein. D genes are given only for firm matches. Clone size appears in some rows only: once, few, many, or a class for an expanded clone.

- | TRBJ1-4 | TRBV7-9 | TRBD1 | TGTGCCAGCAGCTTACTACCTGACAGGGATGAAAAACTGTTTTTT | CASSLLPDRDEKLFF
- | TRBJ2-3 | TRBV27 | TRBD2 | TGTGCCAGCAGTATAAAGACTAGCGGGGAGAGCACAGATACGCAGTATTTT | CASSIKTSGESTDTQYF
few | TRBJ1-2 | TRBV6-2/TRBV6-3 | - | TGTGCCAGCAGCCTTCCCTCGTACAGGGTGGGCTATGGCTACACCTTC | CASSLPSYRVGYGYTF
- | TRBJ2-7 | TRBV18 | TRBD1 | TGTGCCAGCTCACGCTCAGGGGGCTTAGAGTACGAGCAGTACTTC | CASSRSGGLEYEQYF
- | TRBJ1-6 | TRBV10-2 | TRBD1 | TGCGCCAGCAGGGGACAGGGGGAGAGTTCACCCCTCCACTTT | CASRGQGESSPLHF
few | TRBJ1-1 | TRBV18 | - | TGTGCCAGCTCACCACTCGGCGGATCTGAAGCTTTCTTT | CASSPLGGSEAFF
- | TRBJ2-2 | TRBV24-1 | - | TGTGCCACCAGTGACTCCAGGCCGGGATTGGTCACCGGGGAGCTGTTTTTT | CATSDSRPGLVTGELFF
once | TRBJ1-2 | TRBV5-4 | TRBD1 | TGTGCCAGCAGACCCGGGACAGGGGTTAACTATGGCTACACCTTC | CASRPGTGVNYGYTF
once | TRBJ2-1 | TRBV7-3 | TRBD1 | TGTGCCAGCAGCTTAAACAGGGGACCCTACAATGAGCAGTTCTTC | CASSLNRGPYNEQFF
- | TRBJ1-1 | TRBV30 | - | TGTGCCTGGAGTGTGTGGGGGCACACTGAAGCTTTCTTT | CAWSVWGHTEAFF
- | TRBJ2-5 | TRBV4-1 | TRBD2 | TGCGCCAGCAGCCGAGACGGACTAGCAGGCCAGGGGACCCAGTACTTC | CASSRDGLAGQGTQYF
- | TRBJ1-4 | TRBV9 | - | TGTGCCAGCAGCGGACGCGGTCTTGGGGGAGGTGAAAAACTGTTTTTT | CASSGRGLGGGEKLFF
- | TRBJ2-3 | TRBV27 | TRBD1 | TGTGCCACCTGCGGGACAGGGGGCATCGATACGCAGTATTTT | CATCGTGGIDTQYF
few | TRBJ1-2 | TRBV27 | TRBD1 | TGTGCCAGCAGTCTGGACAGGGACTATGGCTACACCTTC | CASSLDRDYGYTF
once | TRBJ1-3 | TRBV4-2 | - | TGTGCCAGCAGCCAAGATCTTAGGGGCAGCTCTGGAAACACCATATATTTT | CASSQDLRGSSGNTIYF
- | TRBJ1-5 | TRBV6-1 | - | TGTGCCAGCAGTGAAGTCACAGGGAACCGGTATCAGCCCCAGCATTTT | CASSEVTGNRYQPQHF
- | TRBJ2-7 | TRBV27 | TRBD1 | TGTGCCAGCAGTCAGTCGACAGGGTCGTACGAGCAGTACTTC | CASSQSTGSYEQYF
- | TRBJ1-4 | TRBV5-3 | TRBD1 | TGTGCCAGAAGCGGACGACAGGGAACTAATGAAAAACTGTTTTTT | CARSGRQGTNEKLFF
- | TRBJ1-2 | TRBV2 | - | TGTGCCAGCAGGTCTTCAACAGGGAACTATGGCTACACCTTC | CASRSSTGNYGYTF
- | TRBJ1-6 | TRBV7-3 | TRBD1 | TGTGCCAGCAGCCGGGGACAGGGGGGCTCACCCCTCCACTTT | CASSRGQGGSPLHF
- | TRBJ2-7 | TRBV6-5 | - | TGTGCCAGCAGTTACTCGGCAGGCCCTGTGGCCTACGAGCAGTACTTC | CASSYSAGPVAYEQYF
- | TRBJ1-1 | TRBV2 | - | TGTGCCAGCAGCGTACAGGGTGCCTACACTGAAGCTTTCTTT | CASSVQGAYTEAFF
- | TRBJ2-3 | TRBV11-3 | TRBD1 | TGTGCCAGCAGCCCCGGACAGGGTTACACAGATACGCAGTATTTT | CASSPGQGYTDTQYF
- | TRBJ1-2 | TRBV27 | - | TGTGCCAGCAGTTTAAGTTCCGAGATCTATGGCTACACCTTC | CASSLSSEIYGYTF
- | TRBJ1-5 | TRBV19 | - | TGTGCCAGTAGTCGTCGAGCCCGGACAGACGGTCAGCCCCAGCATTTT | CASSRRARTDGQPQHF
- | TRBJ2-1 | TRBV11-2 | TRBD2 | TGTGCCAGCAGCCCCCGGGGGGGCCCTAACAATGAGCAGTTCTTC | CASSPRGGPNNEQFF
- | TRBJ2-5 | TRBV5-1 | - | TGCGCCAGCAGCCCGCCCGAGGGGGTGCCTGGCACCCAGTACTTC | CASSPPEGVPGTQYF
- | TRBJ2-3 | TRBV4-3 | - | TGCGCCAGCAGCCAAGAAACAGGGAAGGGAGATACGCAGTATTTT | CASSQETGKGDTQYF
- | TRBJ2-7 | TRBV30 | - | TGTGCCTGGAGTGTAGGGAGCTACGAGCAGTACTTC | CAWSVGSYEQYF
- | TRBJ2-7 | TRBV9 | TRBD2 | TGTGCCAGCAGCGTAGGTGGGACTAGCGGGGGCACATACGAGCAGTACTTC | CASSVGGTSGGTYEQYF
- | TRBJ1-1 | TRBV19 | TRBD1 | TGTGCCAGTAGGCGAGGGACAGGGAGTAGGAGGAACACTGAAGCTTTCTTT | CASRRGTGSRRNTEAFF
- | TRBJ2-5 | TRBV13 | TRBD2 | TGTGCCAGCAGCTTGGGTGGCGGGGGGGCCACAAAGACCCAGTACTTC | CASSLGGGGATKTQYF
- | TRBJ1-1 | TRBV7-2 | - | TGTGCCAGCAGCCCCGGGAGGAACACTGAAGCTTTCTTT | CASSPGRNTEAFF
- | TRBJ1-5 | TRBV19 | - | TGTGCCAGTAGTCCAGGGGCCTGGGGCAATCAGCCCCAGCATTTT | CASSPGAWGNQPQHF
- | TRBJ1-1 | TRBV6-2/TRBV6-3 | - | TGTGCCAGCAGTTCCAGACTCAGGGGTGGGACTGAAGCTTTCTTT | CASSSRLRGGTEAFF
- | TRBJ2-7 | TRBV6-2/TRBV6-3 | TRBD1 | TGTGCCAGCAGTTACTCGACAGGGGGTTACGAGCAGTACTTC | CASSYSTGGYEQYF